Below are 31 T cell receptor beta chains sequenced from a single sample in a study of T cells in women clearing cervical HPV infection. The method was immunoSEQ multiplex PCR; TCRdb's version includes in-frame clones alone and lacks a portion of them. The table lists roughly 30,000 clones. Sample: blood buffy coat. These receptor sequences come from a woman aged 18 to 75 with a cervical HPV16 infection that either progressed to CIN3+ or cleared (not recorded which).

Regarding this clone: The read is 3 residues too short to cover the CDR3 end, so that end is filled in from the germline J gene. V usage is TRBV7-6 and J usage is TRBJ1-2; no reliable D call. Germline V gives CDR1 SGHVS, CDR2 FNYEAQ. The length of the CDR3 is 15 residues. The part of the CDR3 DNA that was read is TGTGCCAGCAGCTTAGAGTTTGCCAGCTACTACGAC. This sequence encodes CASSLEFASYYD. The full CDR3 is CASSLEFASYYDYTF.

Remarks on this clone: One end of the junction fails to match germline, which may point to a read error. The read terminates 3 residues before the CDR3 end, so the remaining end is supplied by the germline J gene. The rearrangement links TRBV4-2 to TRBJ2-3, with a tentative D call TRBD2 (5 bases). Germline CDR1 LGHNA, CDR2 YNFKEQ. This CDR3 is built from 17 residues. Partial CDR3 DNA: TGCGCCAGCAGCCAAGAGGGTGGGCTCCCTAGCACAGATACG. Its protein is CASSQEGGLPSTDT. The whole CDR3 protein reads CASSQEGGLPSTDTQYF.

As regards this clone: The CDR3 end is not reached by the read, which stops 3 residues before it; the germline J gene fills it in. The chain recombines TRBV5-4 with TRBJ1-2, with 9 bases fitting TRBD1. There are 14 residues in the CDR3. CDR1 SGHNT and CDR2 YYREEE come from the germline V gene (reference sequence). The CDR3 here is CASRWGGTGTGYTF. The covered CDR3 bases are TGTGCCAGCAGATGGGGGGGGACAGGGACCGGC.

CDR3 in amino acids: CASSLLLGTNGQYF. CDR3 bases read: TGTGCCAGCAGCTTATTATTAGGGACAAATGGT. This chain links TRBV7-2 with TRBJ2-4, with D maybe TRBD1 (6 bases). The read stops 3 residues short of the end of the CDR3; the missing end is completed from the germline J gene. Germline CDR1 reads SGHTA; CDR2 reads FQGNSA. CDR3 length equals 14 residues.

The CDR3 DNA, read in part, is TGTGCCAGCAGCTTCTCGCCTAGCGGGAGTGGCGAG. Translating it yields CASSFSPSGSGE. The entire CDR3 protein is CASSFSPSGSGEQYF. The chain employs TRBV11-1 and TRBJ2-7, with 10 bases matching TRBD2. The CDR3 end falls 3 residues outside the read, so it is completed with the germline J gene. The CDR3 runs to 15 residues. Germline V gene sequence: CDR1 SGHAT, CDR2 FQDESV (reference sequence). Germline trimming cut 3 bases from V and 6 bases from J; bases unmatched to any gene: 8. Full variable domain (rest looked up from reference TRBV11-1 and TRBJ2-7): EAEVAQSPRYKITEKSQAVAFWCDPISGHATLYWYRQILGQGPELLVQFQDESVVDDSQLPKDRFSAERLKGVDSTLKIQPAELGDSAMYLCASSFSPSGSGEQYFGPGTRLTVT.

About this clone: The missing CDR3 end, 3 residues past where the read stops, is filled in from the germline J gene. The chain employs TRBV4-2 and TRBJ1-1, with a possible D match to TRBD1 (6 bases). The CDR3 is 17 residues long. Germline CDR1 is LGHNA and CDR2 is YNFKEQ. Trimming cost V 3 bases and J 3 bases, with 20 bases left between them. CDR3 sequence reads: CASSHFSAWEGDTEAFF. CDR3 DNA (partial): TGTGCCAGCAGCCACTTTTCTGCCTGGGAGGGGGACACTGAA.

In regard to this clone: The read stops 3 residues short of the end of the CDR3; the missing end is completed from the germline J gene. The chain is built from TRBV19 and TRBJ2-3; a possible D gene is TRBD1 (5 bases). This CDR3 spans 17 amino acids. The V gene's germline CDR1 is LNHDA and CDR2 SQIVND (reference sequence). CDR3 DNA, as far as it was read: TGTGCCAGTAGTATTTCCCGGACAATAATGAGCAATCAGCCG. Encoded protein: CASSISRTIMSNQP. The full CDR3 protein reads CASSISRTIMSNQPQYF.

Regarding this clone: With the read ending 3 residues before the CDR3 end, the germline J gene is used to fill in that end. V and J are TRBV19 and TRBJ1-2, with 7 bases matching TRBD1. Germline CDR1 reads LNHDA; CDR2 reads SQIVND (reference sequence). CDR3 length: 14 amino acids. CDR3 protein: CASKPGTAFYDYTF. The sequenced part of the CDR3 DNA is TGTGCCAGTAAACCCGGGACAGCGTTCTACGAC.

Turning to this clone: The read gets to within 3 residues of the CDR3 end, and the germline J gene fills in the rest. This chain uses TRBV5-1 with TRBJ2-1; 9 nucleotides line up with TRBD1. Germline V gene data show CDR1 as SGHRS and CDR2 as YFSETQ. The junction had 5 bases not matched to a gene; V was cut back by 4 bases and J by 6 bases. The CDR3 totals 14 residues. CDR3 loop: CASSMMTGGNEQFF. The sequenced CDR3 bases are TGCGCCAGCAGCATGATGACAGGGGGCAATGAG.

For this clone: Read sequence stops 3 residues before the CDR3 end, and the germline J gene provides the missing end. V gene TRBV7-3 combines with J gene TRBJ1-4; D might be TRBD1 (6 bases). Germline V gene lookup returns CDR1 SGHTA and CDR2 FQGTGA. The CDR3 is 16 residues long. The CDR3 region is CASSLTGGAGANVLFF. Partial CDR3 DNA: TGTGCCAGCAGCTTAACAGGGGGTGCTGGGGCCAACGTA.

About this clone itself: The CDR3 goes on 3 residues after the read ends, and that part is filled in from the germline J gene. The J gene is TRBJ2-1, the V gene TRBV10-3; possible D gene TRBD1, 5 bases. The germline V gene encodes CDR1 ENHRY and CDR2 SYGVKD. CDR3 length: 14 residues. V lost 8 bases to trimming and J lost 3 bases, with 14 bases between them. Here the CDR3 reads CAIGQGSGYNEQFF. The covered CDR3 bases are TGTGCCATCGGGCAGGGTTCGGGCTACAATGAG.

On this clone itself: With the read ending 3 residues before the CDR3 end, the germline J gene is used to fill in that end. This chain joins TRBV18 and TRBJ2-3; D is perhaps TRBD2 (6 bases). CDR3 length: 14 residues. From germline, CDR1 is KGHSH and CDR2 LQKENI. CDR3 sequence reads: CASSPSGSQETQYF. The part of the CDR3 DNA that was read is TGTGCCAGCTCACCTAGCGGATCCCAAGAGACG. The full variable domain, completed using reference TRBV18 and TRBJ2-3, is NAGVMQNPRHLVRRRGQEARLRCSPMKGHSHVYWYRQLPEEGLKFMVYLQKENIIDESGMPKERFSAEFPKEGPSILRIQQVVRGDSAAYFCASSPSGSQETQYFGPGTRLTVL.

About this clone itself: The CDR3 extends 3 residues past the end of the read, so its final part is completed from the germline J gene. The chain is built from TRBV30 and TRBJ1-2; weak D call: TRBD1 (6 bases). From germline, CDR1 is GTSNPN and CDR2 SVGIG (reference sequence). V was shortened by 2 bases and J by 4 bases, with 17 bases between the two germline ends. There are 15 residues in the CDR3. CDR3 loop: CAWSSLHTGSYGYTF. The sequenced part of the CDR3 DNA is TGTGCCTGGAGTTCCCTCCACACAGGGAGCTATGGC. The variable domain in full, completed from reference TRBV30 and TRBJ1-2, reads SQTIHQWPATLVQPVGSPLSLECTVEGTSNPNLYWYRQAAGRGLQLLFYSVGIGQISSEVPQNLSASRPQDRQFILSSKKLLLSDSGFYLCAWSSLHTGSYGYTFGSGTRLTVV.

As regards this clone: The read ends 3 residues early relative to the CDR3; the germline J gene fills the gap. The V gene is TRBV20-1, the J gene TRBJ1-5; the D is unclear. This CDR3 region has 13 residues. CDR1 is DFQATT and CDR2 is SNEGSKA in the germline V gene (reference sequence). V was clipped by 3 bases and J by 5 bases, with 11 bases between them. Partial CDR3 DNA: TGCAGTGCTAGCCCAGGCATTTATCAGCCC. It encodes CSASPGIYQP. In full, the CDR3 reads CSASPGIYQPQHF.

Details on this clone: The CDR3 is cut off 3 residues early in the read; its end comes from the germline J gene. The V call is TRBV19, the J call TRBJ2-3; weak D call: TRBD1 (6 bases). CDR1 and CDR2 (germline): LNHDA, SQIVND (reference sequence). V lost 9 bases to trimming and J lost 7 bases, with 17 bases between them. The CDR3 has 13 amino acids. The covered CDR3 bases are TGTGCCAGCGGCGACAGGTTCGCCCATACG. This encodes CASGDRFAHT. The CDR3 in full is CASGDRFAHTQYF.

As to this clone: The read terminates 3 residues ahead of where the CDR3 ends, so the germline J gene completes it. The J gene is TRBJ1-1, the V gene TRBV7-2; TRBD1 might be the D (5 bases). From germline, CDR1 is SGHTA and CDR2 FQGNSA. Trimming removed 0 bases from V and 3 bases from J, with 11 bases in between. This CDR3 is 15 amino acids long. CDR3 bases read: TGTGCCAGCAGCTTAGCGCTCGTCAGGGACACTGAA. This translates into CASSLALVRDTE. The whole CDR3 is CASSLALVRDTEAFF. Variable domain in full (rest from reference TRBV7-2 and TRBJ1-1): GAGVSQSPSNKVTEKGKDVELRCDPISGHTALYWYRQSLGQGLEFLIYFQGNSAPDKSGLPSDRFSAERTGGSVSTLTIQRTQQEDSAVYLCASSLALVRDTEAFFGQGTRLTVV.

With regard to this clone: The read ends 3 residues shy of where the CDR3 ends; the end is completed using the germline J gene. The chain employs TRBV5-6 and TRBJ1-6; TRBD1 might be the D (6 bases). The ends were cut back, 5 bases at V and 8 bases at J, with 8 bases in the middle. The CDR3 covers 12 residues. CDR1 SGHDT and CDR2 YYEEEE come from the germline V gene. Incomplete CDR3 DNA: TGTGCCAGCAGTTACAGGGATTCACCC. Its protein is CASSYRDSP. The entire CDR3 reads CASSYRDSPLHF.

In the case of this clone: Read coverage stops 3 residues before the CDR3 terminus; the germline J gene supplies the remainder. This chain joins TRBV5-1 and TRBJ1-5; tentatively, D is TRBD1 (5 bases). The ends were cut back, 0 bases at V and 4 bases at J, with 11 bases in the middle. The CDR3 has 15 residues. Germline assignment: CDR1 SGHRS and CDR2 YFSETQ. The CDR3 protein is CASSLGGQGNQPQHF. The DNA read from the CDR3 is TGCGCCAGCAGCTTGGGTGGGCAGGGTAATCAGCCC.

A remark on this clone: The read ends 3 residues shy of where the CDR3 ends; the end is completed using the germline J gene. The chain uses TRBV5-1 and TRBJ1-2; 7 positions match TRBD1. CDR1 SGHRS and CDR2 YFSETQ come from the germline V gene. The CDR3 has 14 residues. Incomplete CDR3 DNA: TGCGCCAGCACCCGGACAGGCGGCTACAATGAC. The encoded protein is CASTRTGGYND. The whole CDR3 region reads CASTRTGGYNDYTF.

CDR3 amino acids: CASSVLAGTSYEQYF. The CDR3 DNA, read in part, is TGTGCCAGCAGTGTACTAGCGGGAACCTCCTACGAG. The rearrangement uses TRBV6-4 and TRBJ2-7; 10 positions match TRBD2. The CDR3 extends 3 residues past the end of the read, so its final part is completed from the germline J gene. This CDR3 comprises 15 residues. Germline V gene data show CDR1 as MRHNA and CDR2 as SNTAGT. With 4 bases clipped from V and 0 bases from J, the junction kept 3 bases outside the gene matches.

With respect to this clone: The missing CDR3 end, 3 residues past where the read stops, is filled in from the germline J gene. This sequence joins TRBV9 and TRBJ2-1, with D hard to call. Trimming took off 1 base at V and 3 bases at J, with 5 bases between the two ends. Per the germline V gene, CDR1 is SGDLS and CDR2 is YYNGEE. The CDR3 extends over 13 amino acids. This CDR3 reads CASSVSDYNEQFF. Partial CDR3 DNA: TGTGCCAGCAGCGTATCAGACTACAATGAG.

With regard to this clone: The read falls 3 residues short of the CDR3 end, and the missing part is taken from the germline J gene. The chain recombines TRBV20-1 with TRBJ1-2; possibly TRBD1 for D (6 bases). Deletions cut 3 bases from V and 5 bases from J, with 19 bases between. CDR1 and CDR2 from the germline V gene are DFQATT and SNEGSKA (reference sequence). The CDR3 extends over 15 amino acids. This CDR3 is CSASRGGAWVYGYTF. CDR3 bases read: TGCAGTGCTAGCAGAGGGGGGGCTTGGGTTTATGGC.

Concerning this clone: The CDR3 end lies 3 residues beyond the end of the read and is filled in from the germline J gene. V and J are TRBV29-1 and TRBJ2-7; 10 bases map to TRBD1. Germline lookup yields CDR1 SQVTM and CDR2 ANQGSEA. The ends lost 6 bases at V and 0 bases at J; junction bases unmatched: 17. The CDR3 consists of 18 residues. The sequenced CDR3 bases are TGCAGCGTCTTATACGGGACAGGGGACCTTGCCAGCTCCTACGAG. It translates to CSVLYGTGDLASSYE. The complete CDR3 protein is CSVLYGTGDLASSYEQYF.

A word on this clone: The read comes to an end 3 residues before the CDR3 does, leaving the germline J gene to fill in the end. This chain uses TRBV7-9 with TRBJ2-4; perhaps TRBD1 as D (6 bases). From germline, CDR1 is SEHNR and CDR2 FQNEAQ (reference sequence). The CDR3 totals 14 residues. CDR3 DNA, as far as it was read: TGTGCCAGCAGCTTAGGCACAGGGTCCTATGGT. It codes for CASSLGTGSYG. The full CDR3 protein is CASSLGTGSYGQYF.

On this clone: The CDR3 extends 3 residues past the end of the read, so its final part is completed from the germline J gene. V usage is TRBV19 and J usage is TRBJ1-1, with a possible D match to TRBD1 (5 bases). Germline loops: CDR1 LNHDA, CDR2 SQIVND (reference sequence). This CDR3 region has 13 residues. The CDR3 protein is CASSIVIGALAFF. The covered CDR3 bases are TGTGCCAGTAGTATAGTTATTGGGGCGCTG.

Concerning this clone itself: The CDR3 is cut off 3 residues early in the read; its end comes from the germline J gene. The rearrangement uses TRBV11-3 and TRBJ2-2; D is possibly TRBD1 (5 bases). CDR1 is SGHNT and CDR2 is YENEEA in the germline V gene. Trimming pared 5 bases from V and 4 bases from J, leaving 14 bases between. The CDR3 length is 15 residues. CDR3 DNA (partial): TGTGCCAGCAGCCACCCCTCTACAGGCACCGGGGAG. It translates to CASSHPSTGTGE. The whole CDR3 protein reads CASSHPSTGTGELFF.

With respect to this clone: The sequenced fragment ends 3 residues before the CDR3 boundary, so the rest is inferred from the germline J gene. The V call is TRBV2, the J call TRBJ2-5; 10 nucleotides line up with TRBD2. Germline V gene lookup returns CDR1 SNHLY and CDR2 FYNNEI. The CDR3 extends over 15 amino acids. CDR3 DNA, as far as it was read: TGTGCCAGCAGGGGTAGCGGGGGGTGGAGTGATACC. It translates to CASRGSGGWSDT. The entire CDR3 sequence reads CASRGSGGWSDTQYF.

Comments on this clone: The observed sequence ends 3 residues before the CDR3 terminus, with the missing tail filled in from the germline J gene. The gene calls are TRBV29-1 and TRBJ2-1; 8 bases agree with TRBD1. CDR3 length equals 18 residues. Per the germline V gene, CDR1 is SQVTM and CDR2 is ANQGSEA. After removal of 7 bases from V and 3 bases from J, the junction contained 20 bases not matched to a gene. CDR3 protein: CSAKGSGQGFRDYNEQFF. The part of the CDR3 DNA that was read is TGCAGCGCCAAAGGCAGCGGACAGGGCTTTAGGGACTACAATGAG.

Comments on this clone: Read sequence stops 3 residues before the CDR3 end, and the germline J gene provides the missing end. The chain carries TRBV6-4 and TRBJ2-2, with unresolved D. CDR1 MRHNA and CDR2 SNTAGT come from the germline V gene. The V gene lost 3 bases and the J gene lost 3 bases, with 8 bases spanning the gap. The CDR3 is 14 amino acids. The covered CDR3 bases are TGTGCCAGCAGTGAAGAGCCGGACACCGGGGAG. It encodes CASSEEPDTGE. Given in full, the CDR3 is CASSEEPDTGELFF.

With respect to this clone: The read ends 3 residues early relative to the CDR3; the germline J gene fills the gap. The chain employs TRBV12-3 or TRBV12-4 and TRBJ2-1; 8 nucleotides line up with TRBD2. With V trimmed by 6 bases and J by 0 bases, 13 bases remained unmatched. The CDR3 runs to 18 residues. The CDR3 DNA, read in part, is TGTGCCAGCAGCCGAACGGGGGGGCGCTCGAGCTCCTACAATGAG. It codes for CASSRTGGRSSSYNE. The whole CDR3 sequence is CASSRTGGRSSSYNEQFF.

The sequenced part of the CDR3 DNA is TGCAGTGCTAGAGATTCGGGACAGGGGTACTACAATGAG. Its translation is CSARDSGQGYYNE. In full, the CDR3 reads CSARDSGQGYYNEQFF. The chain links TRBV20-1 to TRBJ2-1; 10 bases fit TRBD1. The CDR3 extends 3 residues past the end of the read, so its final part is completed from the germline J gene. The CDR3 has 16 amino acids. V dropped 0 bases and J dropped 3; count of bases not matched to a gene: 5. The germline V gene encodes CDR1 DFQATT and CDR2 SNEGSKA (reference sequence).